This entry lists 18 T cell receptor beta chains sequenced from one sample in a study of type 1 regulatory T cells. TCRdb re-called the reads through MiXCR, storing one row per CDR3 protein. The sample lists approximately 90,000 distinct CDR3 sequences, around 30% seen once, with less than 2.5% in the top ten. Sequenced: CD4+ T cells, either the whole sample or a sorted fraction (not recorded which). The receptors stem from a human donor in good health.

V is TRBV7-9 and J is TRBJ2-5, with D possibly matching TRBD1 (5 bases). Germline CDR1 SEHNR, CDR2 FQNEAQ (reference sequence). V dropped 5 bases and J dropped 4 bases, with 14 bases sitting between them. CDR3 length: 14 residues. For the CDR3, the DNA is TGTGCCAGCAGCCCCTCGACAGCTTCAGAGACCCAGTACTTC. Translation: CASSPSTASETQYF.

The chain has TRBV5-1 and TRBJ2-7; the match to TRBD1 covers 8 bases. The CDR3 totals 15 residues. Germline V lookup: CDR1 SGHRS, CDR2 YFSETQ. The V gene end was trimmed by 4 bases and the J gene end by 7 bases; junction bases not matched to a gene: 13. CDR3 nucleotides: TGCGCCAGCAGCGACCCCGCCAGGGGGCTGGGAGAGCAGTACTTC. The encoded protein is CASSDPARGLGEQYF. The full variable domain, in which reference TRBV5-1 and TRBJ2-7 provide the parts outside the CDR3, is KAGVTQTPRYLIKTRGQQVTLSCSPISGHRSVSWYQQTPGQGLQFLFEYFSETQRNKGNFPGRFSGRQFSNSRSEMNVSTLELGDSALYLCASSDPARGLGEQYFGPGTRLTVT.

The rearrangement links TRBV20-1 to TRBJ2-2; 9 nucleotides align to TRBD2. CDR1 DFQATT and CDR2 SNEGSKA come from the germline V gene (reference sequence). J was trimmed by 0 bases and V by 6 bases; bases with no gene match: 5. The length of the CDR3 is 15 residues. Here the CDR3 DNA reads TGCAGTGCCCGTAGCGGGAGTCCGAACACCGGGGAGCTGTTTTTT. This translates into CSARSGSPNTGELFF.

This clonotype came up a few times. The J gene is TRBJ2-3, the V gene TRBV20-1; 7 bases are shared with TRBD2. Per the germline V gene, CDR1 is DFQATT and CDR2 is SNEGSKA (reference sequence). The CDR3 consists of 14 residues. V shed 2 bases, J shed 2 bases, and the junction held 4 bases outside the gene matches. This CDR3 reads CSARRTRTTDTQYF. DNA of the CDR3: TGCAGTGCTAGAAGGACTAGAACCACAGATACGCAGTATTTT.

This clonotype was observed a handful of times. This chain connects TRBV4-1 to TRBJ2-1, with 10 bases that match TRBD2. This CDR3 spans 18 amino acids. Germline lookup yields CDR1 MGHRA and CDR2 YSYEKL. V shed 0 bases, J shed 2 bases, and the junction held 7 bases outside the gene matches. CDR3 region: CASSQDIPGTSAYNEQFF. In DNA form, the CDR3 reads TGCGCCAGCAGCCAAGATATCCCCGGGACTAGCGCCTACAATGAGCAGTTCTTC.

Concerning this clonotype itself: The junction departs from the called germline gene at one end, perhaps through a read error. The genes are TRBV29-1 and TRBJ1-2; D gene unclear. In germline, CDR1 is SQVTM, CDR2 ANQGSEA. This CDR3 is built from 13 residues. CDR3 nucleotides: TGCAGCGTTGAAGAAGGAGCAGTCTATGGCTACACATTC. Translating it yields CSVEEGAVYGYTF. Together with reference TRBV29-1 and TRBJ1-2, the CDR3 gives the full variable domain: SAVISQKPSRDICQRGTSLTIQCQVDSQVTMMFWYRQQPGQSLTLIATANQGSEATYESGFVIDKFPISRPNLTFSTLTVSNMSPEDSSIYLCSVEEGAVYGYTFGSGTRLTVV.

The chain couples TRBV7-8 to TRBJ2-5; TRBD1 aligns across 8 bases. CDR3 size: 15 residues. Germline CDR1 and CDR2: SGHVS and FQNEAQ. V trimming: 7 bases; J trimming: 3 bases; junction bases outside the gene matches: 10. This chain's CDR3 is CASNNRTGREETQYF. The CDR3 bases are TGTGCCAGCAACAACAGGACAGGGAGAGAAGAGACCCAGTACTTC.

There are a few counts of this clonotype. The rearrangement uses TRBV28 and TRBJ2-2; the D gene is possibly TRBD2 (6 bases). Germline V gives CDR1 MDHEN, CDR2 SYDVKM. This CDR3 is 13 amino acids long. V was pared by 8 bases and J by 4 bases, with 11 bases between. CDR3 protein: CASLSGPTGELFF. The CDR3 region has the DNA TGTGCCAGCCTAAGCGGGCCCACCGGGGAGCTGTTTTTT.

This clonotype was seen ten or more times. The rearrangement links TRBV7-2 to TRBJ2-7; D remains unclear. Trimming shortened V by 1 base and J by 2 bases, and 9 bases separated the two germline ends. This CDR3 is 14 amino acids long. The V gene's germline CDR1 is SGHTA and CDR2 FQGNSA. CDR3 region: CASSLDYLAYEQYF. CDR3 nucleotide sequence: TGTGCCAGCAGCTTAGATTACCTGGCCTACGAGCAGTACTTC.

The V and J genes are TRBV20-1 and TRBJ2-7; tentatively, D is TRBD1 or TRBD2 (5 bases each). CDR1 and CDR2 from the germline V gene are DFQATT and SNEGSKA (reference sequence). The CDR3 runs 14 residues. Trimming shortened V by 4 bases and J by 9 bases, and 22 bases separated the two germline ends. The CDR3 nucleotides are TGCAGTGCTATTAGAGACGCCCGACGAGGGGTGCAGTACTTC. The encoded protein is CSAIRDARRGVQYF.

This clonotype has just a few counts. The rearrangement links TRBV29-1 to TRBJ1-1; D may be TRBD1 (6 bases). Germline CDR1 SQVTM, CDR2 ANQGSEA. CDR3 length: 13 amino acids. V shed 6 bases and J shed 1 base, with 12 bases lying between them. CDR3 DNA sequence: TGCAGCGTCATGGACAGAAAGAACACTGAAGCTTTCTTT. Amino acids: CSVMDRKNTEAFF.

This clonotype was counted a few times. The chain couples TRBV5-1 to TRBJ2-5; D is tentatively TRBD1 or TRBD2 (6 bases each). Germline CDR1 and CDR2: SGHRS and YFSETQ. The CDR3 length is 16 residues. The V and J ends lost 2 bases and 1 base respectively, with 15 bases between them. CDR3 coding DNA: TGCGCCAGCAGCTTCGGGGGCTCCCGAATCCAAGAGACCCAGTACTTC. This translates into CASSFGGSRIQETQYF. Complete variable domain (other parts from reference TRBV5-1 and TRBJ2-5): KAGVTQTPRYLIKTRGQQVTLSCSPISGHRSVSWYQQTPGQGLQFLFEYFSETQRNKGNFPGRFSGRQFSNSRSEMNVSTLELGDSALYLCASSFGGSRIQETQYFGPGTRLLVL.

V and J are TRBV12-3 or TRBV12-4 and TRBJ2-3; D not certain. Deletions cut 8 bases from V and 0 bases from J, with 9 bases between. This CDR3 has 13 amino acids. The CDR3 loop is CASCDGSTDTQYF. The CDR3 nucleotides read TGTGCCAGCTGTGACGGTAGCACAGATACGCAGTATTTT.

This clonotype came up a few times. This chain uses TRBV20-1 with TRBJ2-5; D unresolved. Germline V gives CDR1 DFQATT, CDR2 SNEGSKA (reference sequence). The CDR3 is 13 residues long. The germline V and J ends were trimmed by 0 bases and 5 bases, with 10 bases remaining between them. CDR3 coding DNA: TGCAGTGCTAGAGATCAGTATGGGGAGACCCAGTACTTC. This translates into CSARDQYGETQYF.

CDR3 coding DNA: TGTGCCAGCAGCTTAGACGGGCCCCCAGATACGCAGTATTTT. Encoded protein: CASSLDGPPDTQYF. The chain carries TRBV7-2 and TRBJ2-3; D is undetermined. CDR1 and CDR2 from the germline V gene are SGHTA and FQGNSA. With 1 base removed from V and 4 bases from J, the gap between germline ends came to 9 bases. The CDR3 has 14 residues.

V and J are TRBV7-2 and TRBJ2-7; 7 nucleotides line up with TRBD2. The V gene end was trimmed by 2 bases and the J gene end by 1 base; junction bases not matched to a gene: 8. The CDR3 totals 16 residues. Germline-derived CDR1 and CDR2 are SGHTA and FQGNSA. The CDR3 spells CASSLIVSGLSYEQYF. The CDR3 region has the DNA TGTGCCAGCAGCTTAATTGTTAGCGGGTTATCCTACGAGCAGTACTTC.

This chain links TRBV5-1 with TRBJ2-7, with 12 bases aligning to TRBD1. The CDR3 contains 15 residues. With 4 bases clipped from V and 7 bases from J, the junction kept 9 bases outside the gene matches. Germline CDR1 SGHRS, CDR2 YFSETQ. The CDR3 region is CASSPSGTGGVEQYF. CDR3 sequence (DNA): TGCGCCAGCAGCCCCAGTGGGACAGGGGGCGTGGAGCAGTACTTC.

This clonotype was seen only a few times. This chain connects TRBV7-6 to TRBJ2-1; 10 nucleotides match TRBD2. The trim removed 1 base at V and 9 bases at J, leaving 12 bases unmatched. CDR1 is SGHVS and CDR2 is FNYEAQ in the germline V gene. The CDR3 length is 17 residues. The chain's CDR3 is CASSLGISGRPGGEQFF. Written as DNA, the CDR3 is TGTGCCAGCAGCTTAGGGATTAGCGGGAGGCCGGGGGGTGAGCAGTTCTTC.